Sequencing of this T cell receptor beta chain was carried out in a study of cytomegalovirus exposure and HLA in healthy donors. Findings of the study overall: Cytomegalovirus association was assigned to approximately 160 TCR beta chains. TCR sequences were mostly rare, though some public TCRs occurred in many donors. Both high specificity and high sensitivity reportedly marked the classifier's diagnosis of cytomegalovirus status.

As to this clone: Its antigen is not known.

V shed 10 bases, J shed 8 bases, and the junction held 14 bases outside the gene matches. This CDR3 comprises 15 residues. Looked up from germline, CDR1 is SNHLY and CDR2 is FYNNEI. Assay used: immunoSEQ multiplex PCR; TCRdb lists only in-frame clones, some missing. The sample comprises 150,000 to 200,000 clones, roughly 82% of which are singletons, and about 1.5% rests with the top ten. V and J are TRBV2 and TRBJ2-1, with 10 bases identical to TRBD2. Specimen: PBMCs. The receptor was derived from a woman between 18 and 30 years old in good health and CMV-seronegative. DNA of the CDR3: TGTGCCACACGACCTCTAGCGGGAGTGGTCCATGAGCAGTTCTTC. Protein sequence: CATRPLAGVVHEQFF.